This TCR beta chain was recorded in a study of blood T cell repertoires in COVID-19. Study-level background: Whether acute or convalescent, the COVID-19 samples came from the United States, Italy and Spain. In each case, the material was cDNA or gDNA derived from T cells, B-cell-depleted T cells, or PBMCs.

Enrolled during active infection, Seattle patients were then followed longitudinally. In the authors' methods: Estimated nucleated cell counts came from reference gene primer amplification. Clones were read by immunoSEQ multiplex PCR, and TCRdb kept only the in-frame ones, dropping some. Clone size and the V and J calls come from that table; the DNA yielded D and trimming. The sample lists approximately 300,000 clones, around nine tenths occurring once. The CDR3 contains 14 residues. Germline-derived CDR1 and CDR2 are SNHLY and FYNNEI. The V and J ends lost 7 bases and 0 bases respectively, with 13 bases between them.

Sequenced input: peripheral blood. This sequence originates from a woman under 40 with COVID-19, enrolled during active disease. This chain uses TRBV2 with TRBJ2-7, with unresolved D. CDR3 sequence reads: CASTNSPSSYEQYF. CDR3 in DNA: TGTGCCAGCACCAACAGTCCCAGCTCCTACGAGCAGTACTTC.